The rows below give T cell receptor beta chains drawn from one sample of a study of blood T cell repertoires in COVID-19. Produced via immunoSEQ multiplex PCR; TCRdb's table is partial and in-frame only. The sample records around 84,000 clones, around 79% being singletons. The sample comprised peripheral blood. These receptors all stem from a man between 45 and 60 years old with active or convalescent COVID-19. Both conserved end residues are part of each CDR3. D genes are given only for firm matches. Clone size is given for some rows only: seen once, a few or many times, or a class if the clone is expanded.

j_gene,abundance,d_gene,v_gene,len,CDR3aa,CDR3nt
TRBJ1-1,once,.,TRBV6-5,14,CASRPGGGNTEAFF,TGTGCCAGCCGCCCTGGGGGAGGAAACACTGAAGCTTTCTTT
TRBJ2-3,.,.,TRBV5-1,14,CASSLAQGTDTQYF,TGCGCCAGCAGCTTGGCCCAGGGCACAGATACGCAGTATTTT
TRBJ1-5,.,.,TRBV5-8,16,CASSLGGQPVDQPQHF,TGTGCCAGCAGCTTGGGGGGCCAGCCTGTGGATCAGCCCCAGCATTTT
TRBJ2-1,few,.,TRBV2,17,CASSDLPRGSSYNEQFF,TGTGCCAGCAGTGATCTTCCCCGGGGGAGCTCCTACAATGAGCAGTTCTTC
TRBJ1-1,few,.,TRBV18,16,CASSPMGARRGTEAFF,TGTGCCAGCTCACCGATGGGGGCCAGAAGGGGCACTGAAGCTTTCTTT
TRBJ2-5,few,.,TRBV7-2,16,CASSPRDFLSQETQYF,TGTGCCAGCAGCCCACGGGACTTTTTATCCCAAGAGACCCAGTACTTC
TRBJ2-1,.,TRBD2,TRBV9,15,CASSVGIGGGNEQFF,TGTGCCAGCAGCGTAGGTATTGGCGGGGGTAATGAGCAGTTCTTC
TRBJ2-1,.,.,TRBV4-3,15,CASSQARGPYNEQFF,TGCGCCAGCAGCCAAGCTAGGGGCCCCTACAATGAGCAGTTCTTC
TRBJ1-4,once,TRBD1,TRBV5-1,17,CASSWQDRGLTNEKLFF,TGCGCCAGCAGCTGGCAGGACAGGGGATTGACTAATGAAAAACTGTTTTTT
TRBJ1-6,.,.,TRBV21-1,19,CASTERGVTDTAYNSPLHF,TGTGCCAGCACTGAACGGGGGGTAACGGACACAGCCTATAATTCACCCCTCCACTTT
TRBJ1-2,.,TRBD1,TRBV5-1,17,CASSSGALQGARSGYTF,TGCGCCAGCAGCTCGGGGGCCCTACAGGGGGCGCGCAGTGGCTACACCTTC
TRBJ2-5,.,TRBD2,TRBV6-4,15,CASSAGTSGGETQYF,TGTGCCAGCAGTGCCGGGACTAGCGGGGGAGAGACCCAGTACTTC
TRBJ2-2,.,.,TRBV7-3,14,CASSLNRNTGELFF,TGTGCCAGCAGCTTAAACAGGAACACCGGGGAGCTGTTTTTT
TRBJ2-1,.,TRBD1,TRBV7-3,17,CASSLMRGQGRDNEQFF,TGTGCCAGCAGCTTAATGAGGGGACAGGGGCGCGACAATGAGCAGTTCTTC
TRBJ1-1,.,.,TRBV12-3/TRBV12-4,13,CASSLQRHTEAFF,TGTGCCAGCAGTTTGCAGCGGCACACTGAAGCTTTCTTT
TRBJ1-2,.,TRBD1,TRBV6-6,13,CASNTGENYGYTF,TGTGCCAGCAACACAGGGGAGAACTATGGCTACACCTTC
TRBJ2-3,.,.,TRBV3-1/TRBV3-2,18,CASSQANPGHWRADTQYF,TGTGCCAGCAGCCAAGCGAACCCGGGACATTGGCGGGCGGATACGCAGTATTTT
TRBJ2-1,.,TRBD1,TRBV3-1/TRBV3-2,18,CASSQGGGVEKWYNEQFF,TGTGCCAGCAGCCAAGGAGGGGGCGTTGAGAAGTGGTACAATGAGCAGTTCTTC
TRBJ1-1,.,.,TRBV19,15,CASSIDGQTNTEAFF,TGTGCCAGTAGTATAGACGGACAGACTAACACTGAAGCTTTCTTT
TRBJ2-5,once,TRBD1,TRBV24-1,15,CATSEGTGGRETQYF,TGTGCCACCAGTGAAGGGACAGGGGGCAGGGAGACCCAGTACTTC
TRBJ1-6,.,TRBD1,TRBV29-1,18,CSVEDGRGESSYNSPLHF,TGCAGCGTTGAAGATGGCAGGGGGGAAAGCTCCTATAATTCACCCCTCCACTTT
TRBJ2-3,.,TRBD2,TRBV11-2,16,CASSLEAGGSTDTQYF,TGTGCCAGCAGCTTAGAGGCGGGGGGTAGCACAGATACGCAGTATTTT
TRBJ2-7,.,.,TRBV11-1,16,CASSSKRQVLTYEQYF,TGTGCCAGCAGCTCAAAACGACAGGTTCTGACCTACGAGCAGTACTTC
TRBJ2-5,.,.,TRBV19,15,CASSRITGTQQTQYF,TGTGCCAGTAGTAGAATCACAGGGACCCAACAGACCCAGTACTTC
TRBJ2-7,.,TRBD1,TRBV7-8,18,CASTPQIVAGTGGKEQYF,TGTGCCAGCACCCCCCAAATTGTGGCCGGGACAGGGGGCAAGGAGCAGTACTTC
TRBJ2-5,.,.,TRBV29-1,10,CSSDRETQYF,TGCAGCTCCGATCGGGAGACCCAGTACTTC
TRBJ1-1,.,TRBD1,TRBV2,15,CASKGQGARSTEAFF,TGTGCCAGCAAGGGACAGGGGGCTCGGAGCACTGAAGCTTTCTTT
TRBJ2-2,.,TRBD1,TRBV18,16,CASSGMGTANTGELFF,TGTGCCAGCTCAGGAATGGGGACAGCGAACACCGGGGAGCTGTTTTTT
TRBJ1-5,.,.,TRBV12-3/TRBV12-4,13,CASRGGRVEPQHF,TGTGCCAGCCGGGGGGGCAGGGTGGAGCCCCAGCATTTT
TRBJ1-4,.,TRBD1,TRBV5-1,16,CASSPRVGQGNEKLFF,TGCGCCAGCAGCCCCCGAGTGGGACAGGGCAATGAAAAACTGTTTTTT
TRBJ2-7,once,.,TRBV6-5,13,CASRDSQTYEQYF,TGTGCCAGCAGGGACTCCCAGACCTACGAGCAGTACTTC
TRBJ2-5,.,.,TRBV7-9,14,CASSLRLAEKTQYF,TGTGCCAGCAGCTTACGATTAGCGGAGAAGACCCAGTACTTC
TRBJ1-5,.,.,TRBV3-1/TRBV3-2,14,CASSQVRSNQPQHF,TGTGCCAGCAGCCAAGTACGGAGCAATCAGCCCCAGCATTTT
TRBJ1-1,.,.,TRBV10-1,11,CASTGGTEAFF,TGCGCCAGCACCGGGGGCACTGAAGCTTTCTTT
TRBJ2-5,.,.,TRBV19,15,CASSVGSLSQETQYF,TGTGCCAGTAGTGTCGGGAGTTTATCGCAAGAGACCCAGTACTTC
TRBJ1-5,.,.,TRBV6-5,16,CASSYEDGSGNQPQHF,TGTGCCAGCAGTTACGAGGATGGGAGTGGAAATCAGCCCCAGCATTTT
TRBJ1-6,.,TRBD1,TRBV27,17,CASSLQWGQTINSPLHF,TGTGCCAGCAGTTTACAGTGGGGACAGACGATTAATTCACCCCTCCACTTT
TRBJ2-4,.,.,TRBV4-1,15,CASSQDSVVQNIQYF,TGCGCCAGCAGCCAAGATTCAGTGGTCCAAAACATTCAGTACTTC
TRBJ1-2,.,.,TRBV23-1,13,CASIGPSRDGYTF,TGCGCCAGCATCGGACCGTCGCGGGATGGCTACACCTTC
TRBJ2-5,medium-sized,.,TRBV2,14,CASSGGRNGETQYF,TGTGCCAGCAGTGGGGGCCGTAACGGGGAGACCCAGTACTTC
TRBJ1-2,few,.,TRBV7-9,15,CASSLALGETYGYTF,TGTGCCAGCAGCTTAGCCCTCGGAGAAACCTATGGCTACACCTTC
TRBJ1-3,.,.,TRBV10-3,15,CAISENIGSGNTIYF,TGTGCCATCAGTGAGAATATAGGGAGTGGAAACACCATATATTTT
TRBJ1-3,.,.,TRBV5-4,16,CASSLGLLSSGNTIYF,TGTGCCAGCAGCTTGGGACTGCTCAGCTCTGGAAACACCATATATTTT
TRBJ2-5,.,TRBD1,TRBV19,13,CASRRTGEETQYF,TGTGCCAGTAGGAGGACAGGGGAAGAGACCCAGTACTTC
TRBJ2-1,.,.,TRBV4-1,17,CARSRGGVVTSYNEQFF,TGCGCCCGCAGCCGAGGGGGGGTTGTGACCTCCTACAATGAGCAGTTCTTC
TRBJ2-3,.,.,TRBV9,13,CASSLQARDTQYF,TGTGCCAGCAGCCTCCAGGCCAGGGATACGCAGTATTTT
TRBJ2-7,once,.,TRBV6-1,15,CASSELRDSPYEQYF,TGTGCCAGCAGTGAACTGAGGGACTCGCCGTACGAGCAGTACTTC
TRBJ1-5,.,.,TRBV5-5,12,CASTMENQPQHF,TGTGCCAGCACCATGGAGAATCAGCCCCAGCATTTT
TRBJ1-1,few,.,TRBV19,16,CASSIGRRGLDSEAFF,TGTGCCAGTAGTATAGGACGGCGAGGGCTTGATAGCGAAGCTTTCTTT
TRBJ2-6,.,.,TRBV5-1,17,CASSRRTVTSGANVLTF,TGCGCCAGCAGCCGGCGGACAGTTACCTCTGGGGCCAACGTCCTGACTTTC
TRBJ1-1,.,.,TRBV19,14,CASTLRGGNTEAFF,TGTGCCAGTACCTTGAGGGGGGGAAACACTGAAGCTTTCTTT
TRBJ2-3,.,TRBD2,TRBV6-6,13,CASSYQRGDTQYF,TGTGCCAGCAGTTATCAGCGGGGGGATACGCAGTATTTT
TRBJ1-1,.,.,TRBV7-2,13,CASTEQMNTEAFF,TGTGCCAGCACGGAACAGATGAACACTGAAGCTTTCTTT
TRBJ1-6,once,.,TRBV5-1,15,CASSLETALNSPLHF,TGCGCCAGCAGCTTGGAGACAGCGCTTAATTCACCCCTCCACTTT
TRBJ1-4,.,.,TRBV10-3,13,CATSLSTNEKLFF,TGTGCCACCTCTCTGTCAACTAATGAAAAACTGTTTTTT
TRBJ2-5,.,.,TRBV7-9,15,CASSPTESLQETQYF,TGTGCCAGCAGCCCGACAGAAAGCCTCCAAGAGACCCAGTACTTC
TRBJ1-1,once,.,TRBV12-3/TRBV12-4,13,CASRLGRRTEAFF,TGTGCCAGCAGATTAGGGCGGAGAACTGAAGCTTTCTTT
TRBJ1-3,few,.,TRBV6-2/TRBV6-3,14,CASSYPEAGNTIYF,TGTGCCAGCAGTTATCCTGAGGCTGGAAACACCATATATTTT
TRBJ2-5,.,TRBD2,TRBV14,16,CASSPGTKSGRETQYF,TGTGCCAGCAGCCCCGGGACTAAGAGCGGGCGGGAGACCCAGTACTTC